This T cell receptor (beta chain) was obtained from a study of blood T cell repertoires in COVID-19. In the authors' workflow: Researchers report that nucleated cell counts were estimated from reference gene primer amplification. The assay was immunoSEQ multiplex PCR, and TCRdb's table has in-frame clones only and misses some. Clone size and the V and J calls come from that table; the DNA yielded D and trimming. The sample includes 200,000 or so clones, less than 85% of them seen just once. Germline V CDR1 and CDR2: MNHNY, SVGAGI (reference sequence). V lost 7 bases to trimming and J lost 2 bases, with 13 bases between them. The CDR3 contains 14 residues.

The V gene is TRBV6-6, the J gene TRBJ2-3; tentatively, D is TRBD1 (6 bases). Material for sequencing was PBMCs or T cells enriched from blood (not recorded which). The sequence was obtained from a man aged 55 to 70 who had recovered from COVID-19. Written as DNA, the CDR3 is TGTGCCAGCAAGGGGGTGGGAACCACAGATACGCAGTATTTT. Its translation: CASKGVGTTDTQYF.